The 6 T cell receptor beta chains listed next were all sequenced from one sample in a study of T cell responses to AZD1222 COVID-19 vaccine. TCRdb keeps only in-frame clones here, not all; method: immunoSEQ multiplex PCR. The data contain around 200,000 clones, about 86% of them singletons. Material: peripheral blood, obtained on day 0 of AZD1222 vaccination. Source of these receptors: an adult in good health.

CDR3 DNA sequence: TGTGCCAGCAGCAAAGGGACCCAACGGACGGATACGCAGTATTTT. Translation gives CASSKGTQRTDTQYF. This sequence joins TRBV5-8 and TRBJ2-3, with D perhaps matching TRBD1 or TRBD2 (5 bases each). The CDR3 spans 15 residues. The ends were cut back, 4 bases at V and 6 bases at J, with 18 bases in the middle. Per the germline V gene, CDR1 is SGHTS and CDR2 is YDEGEE.

The rearrangement uses TRBV19 and TRBJ1-5, with D possibly TRBD1 on 5 matching bases. Germline CDR1 LNHDA, CDR2 SQIVND (reference sequence). CDR3 length equals 15 residues. Trimming removed 3 bases from V and 4 bases from J, with 13 bases in between. DNA for the CDR3: TGTGCCAGTAGTATCCGATGGGGGTCGAATCAGCCCCAGCATTTT. Its protein is CASSIRWGSNQPQHF.

The genes are TRBV20-1 and TRBJ1-2; unclear D gene. V lost 7 bases to trimming and J lost 6 bases, with 3 bases between them. This CDR3 comprises 8 residues. Looked up from germline, CDR1 is DFQATT and CDR2 is SNEGSKA (reference sequence). The CDR3, as DNA: TGCAGTGGTGATGGCTACACCTTC. Its translation is CSGDGYTF.

This clone was seen just once. The chain recombines TRBV11-2 with TRBJ1-1; D gene uncertain. The CDR3 is made up of 14 amino acids. Germline lookup yields CDR1 SGHAT and CDR2 FQNNGV. The V end lost 1 base, the J end lost 0 bases, and 6 bases lay between the germline ends. Here the CDR3 DNA reads TGTGCCAGCAGCTTAGGTCCAGTGAACACTGAAGCTTTCTTT. This gives the protein CASSLGPVNTEAFF.

J is TRBJ2-1 and V is TRBV28; D gene uncertain. The germline gives CDR1 MDHEN, CDR2 SYDVKM. The germline V and J ends were trimmed by 8 bases and 4 bases, with 3 bases remaining between them. The CDR3 has 10 residues. In DNA form, the CDR3 reads TGTGCCAGCCAGTACAATGAGCAGTTCTTC. Amino acids: CASQYNEQFF. Together with reference TRBV28 and TRBJ2-1, the CDR3 gives the full variable domain: DVKVTQSSRYLVKRTGEKVFLECVQDMDHENMFWYRQDPGLGLRLIYFSYDVKMKEKGDIPEGYSVSREKKERFSLILESASTNQTSMYLCASQYNEQFFGPGTRLTVL.

The rearrangement uses TRBV7-9 and TRBJ2-7; a weak D match, TRBD2 (5 bases). V lost 3 bases and J lost 6, with 12 bases in between. CDR1 is SEHNR and CDR2 is FQNEAQ in the germline V gene (reference sequence). This CDR3 contains 13 residues. CDR3 amino acids: CASSFFSEGEQYF. DNA of the CDR3: TGTGCCAGCAGCTTCTTTAGCGAGGGCGAGCAGTACTTC.